These 26 T cell receptor beta chains share one sample of origin, sequenced in a study of CXCR3-negative and CXCR3-positive naive CD8 T cells. General study points: TRB CDR3s were more hydrophobic in CXCR3-positive than in CXCR3-negative naive cells.

No antigen is known for these receptors. 5' RACE with UMI labels generated the TRB cDNA libraries. Following a re-call of the 5' RACE reads, TCRdb has one entry per CDR3 protein and lacks DNA. The sample includes some 99,000 distinct CDR3 sequences. Sample: naive CXCR3+ CD8+ T cells from blood. Documented subset: CD45RO-CCR7+CD27+CD95- naive CD8+ T cells expressing CXCR3 (TNR3+). Receptor source: a human donor in good health. Some clones in this sample may be carry-over from other donors' samples.

V and J are TRBV2 and TRBJ2-5; TCRdb's D call of TRBD2 is untestable without DNA. Looked up from germline, CDR1 is SNHLY and CDR2 is FYNNEI. The CDR3 consists of 16 residues. CDR3 loop: CASGTSGGSYQETQYF.

The genes are TRBV7-9 and TRBJ2-3; the D call of TRBD1 rests on TCRdb alone, since no DNA is present to check it. CDR3 length: 14 amino acids. The germline gives CDR1 SEHNR, CDR2 FQNEAQ (reference sequence). Here the CDR3 reads CASSHRDVPDTQYF.

V is TRBV6-2 or TRBV6-3 and J is TRBJ2-5; TCRdb designates TRBD1, a call that cannot be tested without DNA. The CDR3 loop spans 18 amino acids. Germline V CDR1 and CDR2: MNHEY, SVGEGT. The CDR3 protein is CASNPVDGLSLKGEAQYF.

The J gene is TRBJ2-1, the V gene TRBV6-5. CDR1 and CDR2 from the germline V gene are MNHEY and SVGAGI. This CDR3 spans 14 amino acids. The chain's CDR3 is CASSFSRYGYEQFF.

The V and J genes are TRBV6-2 or TRBV6-3 and TRBJ2-4; lacking DNA, the TRBD1 call made by TCRdb goes unchecked. The length of the CDR3 is 13 residues. Germline V lookup: CDR1 MNHEY, CDR2 SVGEGT. The CDR3 reads CASSSQGLNIQYF.

The chain is built from TRBV5-1 and TRBJ2-7; TCRdb names TRBD1, which stays unverified in the absence of DNA. The CDR3 has 14 amino acids. Germline V gives CDR1 SGHRS, CDR2 YFSETQ. CDR3 region: CASSKYRETYEQYF. Combining the CDR3 with reference TRBV5-1 and TRBJ2-7 gives the whole variable domain KAGVTQTPRYLIKTRGQQVTLSCSPISGHRSVSWYQQTPGQGLQFLFEYFSETQRNKGNFPGRFSGRQFSNSRSEMNVSTLELGDSALYLCASSKYRETYEQYFGPGTRLTVT.

This chain connects TRBV7-2 to TRBJ2-2; as DNA is missing, the TRBD1 call by TCRdb cannot be tested. The CDR3 totals 18 residues. Germline V gives CDR1 SGHTA, CDR2 FQGNSA. This CDR3 is CASSLRDSPIPGSGELFF.

The V call is TRBV6-2 or TRBV6-3, the J call TRBJ2-5; the D call from TCRdb, TRBD1, cannot be confirmed without DNA. Per the germline V gene, CDR1 is MNHEY and CDR2 is SVGEGT. The CDR3 extends over 18 amino acids. The CDR3 spells CASNPVNGLSLKGETQYF.

This chain connects TRBV5-1 to TRBJ2-1; as DNA is missing, the TRBD2 call by TCRdb cannot be tested. CDR3 size: 14 residues. Germline values: CDR1 SGHRS, CDR2 YFSETQ. The CDR3 region is CASSFYGGVNEQFF.

This rearrangement joins TRBV28 to TRBJ2-2. Germline values: CDR1 MDHEN, CDR2 SYDVKM. This CDR3 region has 13 residues. The CDR3: CASSLDQTGELFF.

The chain is built from TRBV27 and TRBJ2-3; the TCRdb call, TRBD1, lacks DNA for checking. The CDR3 loop spans 13 amino acids. Germline V gene data show CDR1 as MNHEY and CDR2 as SMNVEV (reference sequence). This chain's CDR3 is CATSGQVGDTQYF.

The chain combines TRBV4-3 with TRBJ2-7; TCRdb reports TRBD1, a call that lacks DNA to check it against. The CDR3 contains 16 residues. CDR1 LGHNA and CDR2 YSLEER come from the germline V gene. The CDR3 spells CASSQDRAGVAYEQYF.

V and J are TRBV12-3 or TRBV12-4 and TRBJ2-1; the TCRdb call, TRBD2, lacks DNA for checking. The CDR3 is 16 residues long. The CDR3 sequence: CASSFGTAGYYNEQFF.

The V gene is TRBV27, the J gene TRBJ2-7; TCRdb calls TRBD1, which cannot be checked without DNA. The CDR3 loop spans 14 amino acids. Germline values: CDR1 MNHEY, CDR2 SMNVEV (reference sequence). This CDR3 is CASSEPGTADEQYF.

This chain connects TRBV21-1 to TRBJ2-6. TRBV21-1 is a pseudogene locus. There are 13 residues in the CDR3. The CDR3 loop is CASSLSGANVLTF.

The chain recombines TRBV7-8 with TRBJ1-6; with no DNA, the TCRdb D assignment of TRBD1 cannot be verified. CDR1 is SGHVS and CDR2 is FQNEAQ in the germline V gene. CDR3 length equals 16 residues. The CDR3 is CASSPGVSSYNSPLHF.

The J gene is TRBJ2-5, the V gene TRBV12-3 or TRBV12-4; absent DNA, TCRdb's TRBD2 call cannot be checked. This CDR3 is 14 amino acids long. The CDR3 sequence is CASRGTREKETQYF.

The chain carries TRBV12-3 or TRBV12-4 and TRBJ2-3; TCRdb's D gene call, TRBD1, goes unchecked for lack of DNA. The CDR3 runs 16 residues. The CDR3 reads CASIARDRVYTDTQYF.

The chain links TRBV28 to TRBJ1-1; TCRdb returns TRBD1, unconfirmable since there is no DNA. CDR1 is MDHEN and CDR2 is SYDVKM in the germline V gene. The CDR3 has 17 amino acids. The CDR3 region is CASSYRDREFMNTEAFF.

This sequence joins TRBV4-3 and TRBJ2-7; there is no DNA to check the TCRdb D call of TRBD2. CDR3 length: 15 residues. Germline V CDR1 and CDR2: LGHNA, YSLEER. This CDR3 is CASSQSPVGKDEQYF.

The rearrangement joins TRBV7-9 to TRBJ2-1; TCRdb's assignment of TRBD1 cannot be checked, as there is no DNA. The germline CDR1 and CDR2 sequences are SEHNR and FQNEAQ (reference sequence). This CDR3 contains 15 residues. The CDR3 sequence is CASSWAPQGSNEQFF.

The chain is built from TRBV7-9 and TRBJ2-7. The CDR3 is 14 residues long. Germline CDR1 is SEHNR and CDR2 is FQNEAQ (reference sequence). This CDR3 is CASSLVESPYEQYF.

This chain uses TRBV27 with TRBJ1-1. The CDR3 has 15 residues. In germline, CDR1 is MNHEY, CDR2 SMNVEV (reference sequence). This CDR3 reads CASSSSLYRNTEAFF.

The chain links TRBV7-2 to TRBJ2-2; checking the TCRdb D call of TRBD1 is not possible without DNA. The CDR3 has 12 amino acids. Germline CDR1 is SGHTA and CDR2 is FQGNSA. The CDR3 reads CASSEWGRELFF.

The chain combines TRBV7-6 with TRBJ2-2. The CDR3 loop spans 21 amino acids. Per germline, CDR1 SGHVS and CDR2 FNYEAQ. The CDR3 region is CASSLFVSVGQLLANTGELFF.

The chain recombines TRBV11-3 with TRBJ2-1. This CDR3 has 12 amino acids. Germline V CDR1 and CDR2: SGHNT, YENEEA. CDR3 protein: CASSLDWGEQFF.